This TCR beta chain appears in the sequencing data of a study of shared clonotypes between healthy human individuals. Donors were healthy HIV-negative adults without recently reported acute infections or vaccinations. Researchers ran the assay at a deep level. Every immunoSEQ plate was one replicate of a subset's evenly spread DNA. Authors' analysis steps: For the immunoSEQ data, sequences were junction-only without quality scores, so filtering differed. The table came from immunoSEQ multiplex PCR; TCRdb's copy has only in-frame clones and leaves some out. D and trimming come from the DNA, and the V and J calls and clone size come from that table. Of around 440,000 clones in the sample, 60% to 80% were seen once. Sequencing was performed on PBMCs. The sequence came from a woman in her thirties or forties in good health. Some clones in this sample may be carry-over from other donors' samples.

CDR3 sequence reads: CSVVGRYGYTF. The CDR3 DNA reads as TGCAGCGTTGTAGGACGCTATGGCTACACCTTC. V is TRBV29-1 and J is TRBJ1-2; D not resolved. The CDR3 spans 11 residues. Looked up from germline, CDR1 is SQVTM and CDR2 is ANQGSEA. V was clipped by 4 bases and J by 4 bases, with 7 bases between them. The complete variable domain, with remaining parts taken from reference TRBV29-1 and TRBJ1-2, reads SAVISQKPSRDICQRGTSLTIQCQVDSQVTMMFWYRQQPGQSLTLIATANQGSEATYESGFVIDKFPISRPNLTFSTLTVSNMSPEDSSIYLCSVVGRYGYTFGSGTRLTVV.